The 9 T cell receptor beta chains below were found in one sample sequenced in a study of neurological immune-mediated disorders. TCRdb independently ran MiXCR on the 5' RACE reads; one entry per CDR3 protein. The profile covers fewer than 35,000 distinct CDR3 sequences, with about 3.1% appearing a single time and less than 9% taken by the ten largest. The material sequenced was PBMCs. Source of these receptors: a woman in her 30s with multiple sclerosis.

The genes are TRBV28 and TRBJ2-2, with 12 bases fitting TRBD2. This CDR3 contains 17 residues. V gave up 6 bases and J gave up 8 bases; unmatched junction bases: 13. The germline gives CDR1 MDHEN, CDR2 SYDVKM. The CDR3 sequence: CASRKLAGGPVTGELFF. In DNA form, the CDR3 reads TGTGCCAGCAGAAAGCTAGCGGGAGGGCCCGTTACGGGGGAGCTGTTTTTT. The complete variable domain, with remaining parts taken from reference TRBV28 and TRBJ2-2, reads DVKVTQSSRYLVKRTGEKVFLECVQDMDHENMFWYRQDPGLGLRLIYFSYDVKMKEKGDIPEGYSVSREKKERFSLILESASTNQTSMYLCASRKLAGGPVTGELFFGEGSRLTVL.

Ten or more counts support this clonotype. The V and J genes are TRBV7-2 and TRBJ2-5, with 7 bases identical to TRBD1. V was clipped by 3 bases and J by 5 bases; unmatched bases: 6. Per the germline V gene, CDR1 is SGHTA and CDR2 is FQGNSA. This CDR3 is 14 amino acids long. CDR3 protein: CASSLPGTDETQYF. CDR3 DNA sequence: TGTGCCAGCAGCTTGCCCGGGACAGATGAGACCCAGTACTTC.

This clonotype was seen many times. Here the CDR3 reads CASSWDGANYGYTF. Written as DNA, the CDR3 is TGTGCCAGCAGCTGGGACGGCGCTAACTATGGCTACACCTTC. The V gene is TRBV6-5, the J gene TRBJ1-2; tentative D call: TRBD1 (5 bases). This CDR3 comprises 14 residues. Germline V lookup: CDR1 MNHEY, CDR2 SVGAGI. Trimming removed 6 bases at V and 0 bases at J, with 11 bases between.

There are many counts of this clonotype. The V and J genes are TRBV7-8 and TRBJ1-1, with 10 positions matching TRBD1. Looked up from germline, CDR1 is SGHVS and CDR2 is FQNEAQ. CDR3 size: 15 residues. V lost 5 bases and J lost 0; bases outside the gene matches: 3. CDR3 loop: CASSADRGLNTEAFF. CDR3 nucleotide sequence: TGTGCCAGCAGCGCAGACAGGGGGCTGAACACTGAAGCTTTCTTT.

This clonotype was seen at least ten times. V is TRBV12-3 or TRBV12-4 and J is TRBJ2-7, with 11 bases matching TRBD1. CDR3 length: 18 amino acids. Trimming took 6 bases from V and 5 from J; bases not matched to a gene: 18. In DNA form, the CDR3 reads TGTGCCAGCAGCCATCTTCGAAGTGTAAGGGACAGGGGGAACGAGCAGTACTTC. Encoded protein: CASSHLRSVRDRGNEQYF.

This clonotype was seen many times. The chain links TRBV20-1 to TRBJ2-7; either TRBD1 or TRBD2 may supply D (6 bases each). The CDR3 is 16 amino acids. From germline, CDR1 is DFQATT and CDR2 SNEGSKA (reference sequence). V gave up 1 base and J gave up 1 base, with 17 bases separating them. The CDR3 bases are TGCAGTGCTAGAGGGGCCGGAAGGGGGGATTCCTACGAGCAGTACTTC. Amino acid sequence: CSARGAGRGDSYEQYF.

This clonotype came up many times. This chain connects TRBV7-2 to TRBJ1-4; D not resolved. Germline CDR1 is SGHTA and CDR2 is FQGNSA. This CDR3 contains 15 residues. Trimming removed 1 base at V and 5 bases at J, with 11 bases between. The CDR3 DNA sequence: TGTGCCAGCAGCTTAGGGACTCCGGGGAATGAAAAACTGTTTTTT. The encoded protein is CASSLGTPGNEKLFF.

This clonotype is labeled as medium-sized. This sequence joins TRBV29-1 and TRBJ2-2; TRBD2 matches 7 bases. CDR3 length: 15 amino acids. CDR1 and CDR2 from the germline V gene are SQVTM and ANQGSEA. J lost 5 bases, V lost 6 bases, and 12 bases had no gene match. In DNA, the CDR3 is TGCAGCGTCCTGCCGGGGCAGGGAGGGACCGGGGAGCTGTTTTTT. Encoded protein: CSVLPGQGGTGELFF.

This clonotype was counted at least ten times. The V call is TRBV7-2, the J call TRBJ2-1, with 8 bases aligning to TRBD2. Trimming removed 3 bases from V and 9 bases from J; junction bases left unmatched: 13. This CDR3 region has 16 residues. Looked up from germline, CDR1 is SGHTA and CDR2 is FQGNSA. The CDR3 loop is CASSFLSGVTVGEQFF. In DNA form, the CDR3 reads TGTGCCAGCAGCTTCCTTAGCGGGGTTACGGTGGGTGAGCAGTTCTTC. The full variable domain, rest sourced from reference TRBV7-2 and TRBJ2-1, is GAGVSQSPSNKVTEKGKDVELRCDPISGHTALYWYRQSLGQGLEFLIYFQGNSAPDKSGLPSDRFSAERTGGSVSTLTIQRTQQEDSAVYLCASSFLSGVTVGEQFFGPGTRLTVL.